The subject of this entry is one T cell receptor beta chain. From germline, CDR1 is SGHTA and CDR2 FQGNSA. The CDR3 spans 15 residues. With V trimmed by 4 bases and J by 0 bases, 4 bases remained unmatched. This sample stems from a study of blood T cell repertoires in COVID-19. Study information: Material from acute and convalescent COVID-19 was sourced from the United States, Italy and Spain.

Per the study methods: For nucleated cells, counts were estimated from reference gene primer amplification. Sequenced by immunoSEQ multiplex PCR; TCRdb stores in-frame clones only, minus some. V and J calls and clone size follow that table, whereas D and trimming were derived from the DNA. The data show under 300,000 clones, 85% to 90% seen once. Sequencing was performed on peripheral blood. The clonotype was recovered from a man between 60 and 75 years old with acute or convalescent COVID-19. V is TRBV7-2 and J is TRBJ1-1, with 8 positions matching TRBD1. CDR3 residues: CASSSWTGLNTEAFF. The DNA for the CDR3 is TGTGCCAGCAGCTCTTGGACAGGGTTGAACACTGAAGCTTTCTTT.